This TCR beta chain was recovered during a study of T cells in localized non-small cell lung cancer. Notes on this clone: Its antigen is unidentified.

TCRdb's copy holds only in-frame clones and misses some; the assay was immunoSEQ multiplex PCR. The data show some 25,000 clones, with 88% seen just once and roughly 9% held by the top ten. CDR1 MDHEN and CDR2 SYDVKM come from the germline V gene. V dropped 5 bases and J dropped 5; count of bases not matched to a gene: 7. The CDR3 loop spans 15 amino acids. Study observations and caveats: Uninvolved adjacent lung showed higher T cell clonality than tumor. Paired adjacent lung recovered a median around 60 of the top 100 tumor clones.

This chain links TRBV28 with TRBJ2-4, with 9 bases identical to TRBD2. This clonotype originated in a woman aged 40-69 years with stage III lung adenocarcinoma. Sequencing used peripheral blood mononuclear cells, obtained before any cancer treatment. CDR3 nucleotides: TGTGCCAGCAGTGGGGCGGGAGGGCCAGAAAACATTCAGTACTTC. Amino acids: CASSGAGGPENIQYF.